The 22 T cell receptor beta chains given below trace back to one sample, sequenced in a study of OX40 agonist ivuxolimab in advanced cancers. The protocol was immunoSEQ multiplex PCR, while the TCRdb copy is restricted to in-frame clones and leaves out a portion. The top ten hold around 9.9% of the sample, which has tens of thousands of clones, about 90% seen once. The input for sequencing was CD4+ or CD8+ T cells sorted from blood, taken in a trial of the OX40 agonist ivuxolimab. The origin of the receptors is an adult with an advanced solid tumor such as melanoma, head and neck, liver or kidney cancer.

The chain recombines TRBV28 with TRBJ2-7; D is unclear. CDR3 length: 12 amino acids. Germline V gene lookup returns CDR1 MDHEN and CDR2 SYDVKM. With 2 bases removed from V and 6 bases from J, the gap between germline ends came to 8 bases. In DNA form, the CDR3 reads TGTGCCAGCAGTTTAACAGCGCTCGAGCAGTACTTC. This gives the protein CASSLTALEQYF.

This chain uses TRBV5-6 with TRBJ2-5; 8 bases are a match to TRBD1. The J call is doubtful: the DNA matches TRBJ2-7 better. Germline V gene lookup returns CDR1 SGHDT and CDR2 YYEEEE. The CDR3 loop spans 15 amino acids. CDR3 loop: CASSSGGGRSYEQYF. CDR3 sequence (DNA): TGTGCCAGCAGCTCAGGGGGCGGAAGATCCTACGAGCAGTACTTC.

The V and J genes are TRBV7-9 and TRBJ2-2; D possibly corresponds to TRBD2 (6 bases). Trimming left V 4 bases short and J 2 bases short, with 14 bases between. CDR3 length equals 16 residues. Germline CDR1 reads SEHNR; CDR2 reads FQNEAQ (reference sequence). The CDR3 loop reads CASSWSWGVNTGELFF. The CDR3 coding sequence is TGTGCCAGCAGCTGGAGTTGGGGGGTAAACACCGGGGAGCTGTTTTTT.

The chain couples TRBV7-9 to TRBJ2-7; D possibly uses TRBD1 or TRBD2 (5 bases each). CDR1 is SEHNR, CDR2 FQNEAQ, per germline (reference sequence). The ends were cut back, 4 bases at V and 4 bases at J, with 14 bases in the middle. The CDR3 runs 14 residues. Written as DNA, the CDR3 is TGTGCCAGCAGCTCCCCGGGACCTCCTTACGAGCAGTACTTC. Translating gives CASSSPGPPYEQYF.

This chain joins TRBV10-3 and TRBJ1-1, with a possible D match to TRBD1 (5 bases). Trimming cost V 0 bases and J 3 bases, with 8 bases left between them. Germline values: CDR1 ENHRY, CDR2 SYGVKD. The CDR3 spans 14 residues. The CDR3, as DNA: TGTGCCATCAGTGAGTCGGGGGGGGACACTGAAGCTTTCTTT. Protein product: CAISESGGDTEAFF.

In its sample, this clone was seen a few times. The chain uses TRBV6-1 and TRBJ2-7, with 9 bases that match TRBD1. The CDR3 has 16 amino acids. Losses at the gene ends were 2 bases for V and 4 bases for J; bases not matched to a gene: 9. Per germline, CDR1 MNHNS and CDR2 SASEGT. For the CDR3, the DNA is TGTGCCAGCAGTGAACCTCCGGGACAGGGTGGTTACGAGCAGTACTTC. Translating gives CASSEPPGQGGYEQYF.

The genes are TRBV5-4 and TRBJ2-5; D not certain. The tail of the sequence fits TRBJ2-7 better, so the J call may be wrong. CDR1 SGHNT and CDR2 YYREEE come from the germline V gene (reference sequence). This CDR3 contains 12 residues. CDR3 nucleotides: TGTGCCAGCAGCTTGTGGACCTACGAGCAGTACTTC. Translated, it gives CASSLWTYEQYF.

V usage is TRBV27 and J usage is TRBJ1-5, with 7 bases that match TRBD1. The CDR3 has 17 amino acids. CDR1 MNHEY and CDR2 SMNVEV come from the germline V gene (reference sequence). After removal of 5 bases from V and 1 base from J, the junction contained 11 bases not matched to a gene. CDR3 in DNA: TGTGCCAGCAGTCTAAACCAAGACAGGGCCAGCAATCAGCCCCAGCATTTT. It is translated as CASSLNQDRASNQPQHF.

The genes are TRBV28 and TRBJ1-5, with 7 positions matching TRBD1. In germline, CDR1 is MDHEN, CDR2 SYDVKM. This CDR3 contains 15 residues. V trimming: 6 bases; J trimming: 4 bases; junction bases outside the gene matches: 9. CDR3 protein: CASSPPGTENQPQHF. DNA of the CDR3: TGTGCCAGCAGCCCCCCCGGGACAGAAAATCAGCCCCAGCATTTT.

The rearrangement links TRBV27 to TRBJ2-7, with a weak D call TRBD2 (7 bases). The V gene lost 2 bases and the J gene lost 0 bases, with 17 bases spanning the gap. CDR1 and CDR2 from the germline V gene are MNHEY and SMNVEV (reference sequence). There are 17 residues in the CDR3. The CDR3 sequence: CASSLQSGGWGSYEQYF. CDR3 DNA sequence: TGTGCCAGCAGTTTACAATCGGGGGGCTGGGGCTCCTACGAGCAGTACTTC.

The V gene is TRBV7-9, the J gene TRBJ2-5; the D gene is possibly TRBD2 (6 bases). V shed 6 bases and J shed 2 bases, with 13 bases lying between them. The CDR3 spans 14 residues. CDR1 and CDR2 from the germline V gene are SEHNR and FQNEAQ (reference sequence). Here the CDR3 reads CASSPWGVQETQYF. The CDR3 region has the DNA TGTGCCAGCAGTCCCTGGGGGGTACAAGAGACCCAGTACTTC.

J is TRBJ1-2 and V is TRBV7-9; D is uncertain. Trimming left V 5 bases short and J 6 bases short, with 22 bases between. This CDR3 is built from 16 residues. The germline gives CDR1 SEHNR, CDR2 FQNEAQ (reference sequence). CDR3 amino acids: CASSASLGLEGNGYTF. The DNA for the CDR3 is TGTGCCAGCAGCGCATCACTCGGGTTAGAGGGAAATGGCTACACCTTC. The whole variable domain, filled in from reference TRBV7-9 and TRBJ1-2, reads DTGVSQNPRHKITKRGQNVTFRCDPISEHNRLYWYRQTLGQGPEFLTYFQNEAQLEKSRLLSDRFSAERPKGSFSTLEIQRTEQGDSAMYLCASSASLGLEGNGYTFGSGTRLTVV.

This clone was observed a single time. The chain is built from TRBV5-4 and TRBJ2-7; 8 bases are a match to TRBD2. The germline V gene has CDR1 SGHNT and CDR2 YYREEE (reference sequence). The CDR3 consists of 13 residues. Trimming removed 0 bases from V and 7 bases from J; junction bases left unmatched: 3. CDR3: CASSLEASGEQYF. CDR3 nucleotides: TGTGCCAGCAGCTTGGAAGCTAGCGGGGAGCAGTACTTC. The variable domain in full, completed from reference TRBV5-4 and TRBJ2-7, reads ETGVTQSPTHLIKTRGQQVTLRCSSQSGHNTVSWYQQALGQGPQFIFQYYREEENGRGNFPPRFSGLQFPNYSSELNVNALELDDSALYLCASSLEASGEQYFGPGTRLTVT.

The chain carries TRBV9 and TRBJ1-6; 7 positions agree with TRBD1. Germline V gene lookup returns CDR1 SGDLS and CDR2 YYNGEE. V lost 4 bases, J lost 0 bases, and 13 bases stayed unmatched. The CDR3 runs 19 residues. In DNA, the CDR3 is TGTGCCAGCAGCTCCCAAGACAGGGTTCGGAACTCCTATAATTCACCCCTCCACTTT. This codes for CASSSQDRVRNSYNSPLHF.

The chain uses TRBV11-2 and TRBJ2-1; 11 bases map to TRBD2. Germline CDR1 SGHAT, CDR2 FQNNGV. This CDR3 has 17 amino acids. Losses at the gene ends were 5 bases for V and 2 bases for J; bases not matched to a gene: 8. Here the CDR3 reads CASSDLISGGAYNEQFF. The CDR3 nucleotides read TGTGCCAGCAGCGACCTAATTAGCGGGGGGGCCTACAATGAGCAGTTCTTC.

Here the CDR3 reads CASSKDREAGNTIYF. The CDR3, as DNA: TGTGCCAGCAGCAAAGATAGAGAAGCTGGAAACACCATATATTTT. The rearrangement joins TRBV21-1 to TRBJ1-3. TRBV21-1 is labeled a pseudogene. This CDR3 has 15 amino acids.

The rearrangement uses TRBV11-2 and TRBJ1-4; D is unresolved. The CDR3 is 13 residues long. Trimming took off 1 base at V and 8 bases at J, with 8 bases between the two ends. Germline loops: CDR1 SGHAT, CDR2 FQNNGV. CDR3 residues: CASSLVVEEKLFF. CDR3 sequence (DNA): TGTGCCAGCAGCTTAGTGGTCGAGGAAAAACTGTTTTTT.

The chain joins TRBV9 to TRBJ1-4, with TRBD1 as a possible D gene (6 bases). The V gene lost 4 bases and the J gene lost 7 bases, with 23 bases spanning the gap. Looked up from germline, CDR1 is SGDLS and CDR2 is YYNGEE. The CDR3 consists of 17 residues. In DNA, the CDR3 is TGTGCCAGCAGCACGCGCCCACAGGGAGATTATACTGAAAAACTGTTTTTT. Translating gives CASSTRPQGDYTEKLFF.

V and J are TRBV27 and TRBJ1-1, with D possibly being TRBD1 (5 bases). The CDR3 is 15 amino acids. Germline V gene sequence: CDR1 MNHEY, CDR2 SMNVEV (reference sequence). V gave up 6 bases and J gave up 0 bases, with 14 bases separating them. The CDR3 region has the DNA TGTGCCAGCAGGGGGGGTGCTTACATGAACACTGAAGCTTTCTTT. Amino acid sequence: CASRGGAYMNTEAFF.

The rearrangement uses TRBV12-1 and TRBJ2-7; TRBD2, the table's D call, lacks a check against the DNA. TRBV12-1 is a pseudogene. This CDR3 contains 14 residues. The CDR3 loop reads CASKREREAYEQYF. Written as DNA, the CDR3 is TGTGCCAGCAAACGTGAGCGGGAGGCCTACGAGCAGTACTTC.

The sample holds one count of this clone. This chain links TRBV28 with TRBJ1-5; D unresolved. CDR1 MDHEN and CDR2 SYDVKM come from the germline V gene. The CDR3 extends over 13 amino acids. Trimming cost V 3 bases and J 7 bases, with 10 bases left between them. DNA of the CDR3: TGTGCCAGCAGTTTTCGACGGGAACAGCCCCAGCATTTT. It specifies CASSFRREQPQHF.

V and J are TRBV10-2 and TRBJ2-5; D ambiguous. The CDR3 loop spans 17 amino acids. In germline, CDR1 is WSHSY, CDR2 SAAADI. V lost 3 bases, J lost 5 bases, and 22 bases lay in between. The CDR3 loop reads CASSEWQIGLASETQYF. CDR3 bases: TGCGCCAGCAGTGAATGGCAAATCGGCCTCGCATCGGAGACCCAGTACTTC.